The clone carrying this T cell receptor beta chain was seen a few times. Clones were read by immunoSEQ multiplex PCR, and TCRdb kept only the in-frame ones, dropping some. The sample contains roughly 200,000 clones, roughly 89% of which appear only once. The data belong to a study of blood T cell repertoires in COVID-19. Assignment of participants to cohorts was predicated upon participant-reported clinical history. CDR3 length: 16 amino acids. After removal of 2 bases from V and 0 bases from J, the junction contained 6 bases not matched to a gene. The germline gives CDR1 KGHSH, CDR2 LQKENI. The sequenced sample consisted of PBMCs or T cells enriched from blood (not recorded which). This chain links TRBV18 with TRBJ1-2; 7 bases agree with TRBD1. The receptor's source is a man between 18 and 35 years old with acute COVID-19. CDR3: CASSPDLQGSNYGYTF. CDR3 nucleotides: TGTGCCAGCTCACCAGACTTACAGGGGTCTAACTATGGCTACACCTTC.